Sequencing of this T cell receptor (beta chain) was carried out in a study of response to subunit inactivated influenza vaccine (dated by TCRdb to 2017 to 2018). Notes on the research overall: To follow how T cells responded to a trivalent subunit inactivated influenza vaccine, the researchers relied on deep quantitative profiling of the T cell receptor repertoire. Points the paper makes about the study in general: The authors proposed that each seasonal influenza vaccination may bring in only a limited number of new T cells.

This clonotype was seen only a few times. Which antigen it targets is not known. Base qualities are missing; no much larger clone stands one base away. The germline V gene supplies CDR1 SGHRS and CDR2 YFSETQ. V lost 0 bases and J lost 4 bases; the stretch between them is 13 bases long. From its cysteine to its phenylalanine, the CDR3 spans 15 amino acids. Only the CDR3 DNA stays, 45 bases, in frame from base 1. Libraries were made using RT-PCR. TCRdb records Illumina HiSeq 2500 as the sequencer. The public reads were run again by TCRdb, first through fastp at Q25 and then through MiXCR, and only productive beta chains were kept. Each entry merges the rows of one CDR3 protein and shows their most common DNA and genes. This sample lists about 520,000 distinct CDR3 sequences; around 25% were detected once. Jointly, the top ten make up approximately 2% of the sample.

This chain joins TRBV5-1 to TRBJ2-5, with no D gene named confidently. This sequence was found in a man in his forties or fifties who received an inactivated influenza vaccine. Donor details come from another sample of the same person, matched by shared clones. Source: CD4+ T cells sorted from PBMCs, taken 5 days after vaccination. The CDR3 reads as follows: CASSLAGQGVETQYF. The DNA is TGCGCCAGCAGCTTGGCCGGGCAAGGAGTAGAGACCCAGTACTTC.